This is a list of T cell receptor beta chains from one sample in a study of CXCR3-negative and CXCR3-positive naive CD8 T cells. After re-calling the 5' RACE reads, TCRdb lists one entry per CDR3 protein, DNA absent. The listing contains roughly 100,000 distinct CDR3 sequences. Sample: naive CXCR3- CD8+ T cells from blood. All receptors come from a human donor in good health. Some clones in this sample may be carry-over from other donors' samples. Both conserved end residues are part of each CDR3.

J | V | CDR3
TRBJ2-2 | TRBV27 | CASSFGNTGELFF
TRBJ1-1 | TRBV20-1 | CSARRTDTEAFF
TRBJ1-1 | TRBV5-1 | CASRNTDGLNTEAFF
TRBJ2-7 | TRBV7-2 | CAGSLGPEYEQYF
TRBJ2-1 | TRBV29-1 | CSVEDRGSYNEQFF
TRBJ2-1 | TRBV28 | CASSFSSYNEQFF
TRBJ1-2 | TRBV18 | CASSPWDRSDGYTF
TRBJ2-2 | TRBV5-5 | CASSLYQGPGELFF
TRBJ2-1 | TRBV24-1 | CATSPAPGLAADNEQFF
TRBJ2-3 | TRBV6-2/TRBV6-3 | CASSHTTDTQYF
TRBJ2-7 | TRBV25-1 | CATGTGAYEQYF
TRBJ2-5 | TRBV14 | CASSHALEVETQYF
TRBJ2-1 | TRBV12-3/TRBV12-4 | CASSLLGEGDEQFF
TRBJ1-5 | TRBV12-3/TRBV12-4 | CASRLDRADQPQHF
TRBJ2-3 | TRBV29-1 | CSGSQGATGTQYF
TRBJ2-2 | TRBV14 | CASSHRGKDTGEPFF
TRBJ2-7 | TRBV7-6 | CASSLGGLSEQYF
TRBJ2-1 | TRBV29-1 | CSVAGSSYNEQFF
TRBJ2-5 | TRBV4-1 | CASSQTGTDQETQYF
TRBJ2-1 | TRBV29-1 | CSVASGAPYNEQFF
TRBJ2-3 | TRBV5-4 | CASSFEEADTQYF
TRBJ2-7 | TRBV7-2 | CASSLAGGGISYEQYF
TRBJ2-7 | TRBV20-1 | CSARGSLSYEQYF
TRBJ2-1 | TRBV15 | CATSPDHNEQFF
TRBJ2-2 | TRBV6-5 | CASSYVDRGQGTGELFF
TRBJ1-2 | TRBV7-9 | CASSLSAGLYGYTF
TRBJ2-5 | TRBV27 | CASSLIRGDLETQYF
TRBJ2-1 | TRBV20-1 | CSARDYIGTSTYNEQFF
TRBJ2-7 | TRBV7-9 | CASSTSGTLYEQYF
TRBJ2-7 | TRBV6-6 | CASSYPIWSEASYEQYF
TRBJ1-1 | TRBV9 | CASSSQGTEAFF
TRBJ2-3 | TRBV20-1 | CSATTGEMVTQYF
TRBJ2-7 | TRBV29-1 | CSVRDEISYEQYF
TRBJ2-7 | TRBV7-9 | CASSSPGPTNYEQYF
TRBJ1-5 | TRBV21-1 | CASSKEQNQPQHF
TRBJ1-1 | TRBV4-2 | CASSQEGTVNTEAFF
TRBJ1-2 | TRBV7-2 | CASSLAGGGANYGYTF